One sample yielded the 17 T cell receptor beta chains listed below, sequenced in a study of cytomegalovirus exposure and HLA in healthy donors. The study ran its PCR with 60 Vbeta and 13 Jbeta primers. Some clones are missing from TCRdb's copy, which holds only in-frame ones; the method was immunoSEQ multiplex PCR. Of 120,000 to 150,000 clones in the sample, approximately 65% are singletons; the top ten hold 6.5%. Sequenced input: PBMCs. These TCRs come from an older woman in good health and CMV-seronegative.

Only a few counts were recorded for this clone. The rearrangement uses TRBV29-1 and TRBJ1-2; 10 nucleotides align to TRBD1. With V trimmed by 5 bases and J by 8 bases, 8 bases remained unmatched. This CDR3 contains 13 residues. CDR1 is SQVTM, CDR2 ANQGSEA, per germline. The CDR3 spells CSVPRQGAGGYTF. In DNA, the CDR3 is TGCAGCGTTCCCAGACAGGGGGCAGGGGGCTACACCTTC.

The J gene is TRBJ2-1, the V gene TRBV19, with D maybe TRBD2 (6 bases). The CDR3 is 17 amino acids. V was pared by 4 bases and J by 7 bases, with 23 bases between. CDR1 and CDR2 (germline): LNHDA, SQIVND (reference sequence). CDR3 residues: CASSTTPRDSIVNEQFF. The CDR3 DNA sequence: TGTGCCAGTAGTACAACCCCCCGGGACTCGATCGTTAATGAGCAGTTCTTC.

V and J are TRBV6-5 and TRBJ2-1, with TRBD2 matching 12 bases. The V gene's germline CDR1 is MNHEY and CDR2 SVGAGI. With V trimmed by 4 bases and J by 4 bases, 2 bases remained unmatched. The CDR3 contains 15 residues. This chain's CDR3 is CASSSGLAGYNEQFF. DNA of the CDR3: TGTGCCAGCAGTTCCGGACTAGCGGGATACAATGAGCAGTTCTTC.

The genes are TRBV7-3 and TRBJ2-1, with TRBD1 identical over 9 bases. CDR1 SGHTA and CDR2 FQGTGA come from the germline V gene. V dropped 2 bases and J dropped 3; count of bases not matched to a gene: 2. The CDR3 is 15 residues long. CDR3 residues: CASSLGDRDYNEQFF. The CDR3 DNA sequence: TGTGCCAGCAGCTTAGGGGACAGGGACTACAATGAGCAGTTCTTC. Combining the CDR3 with reference TRBV7-3 and TRBJ2-1 gives the whole variable domain GAGVSQTPSNKVTEKGKYVELRCDPISGHTALYWYRQSLGQGPEFLIYFQGTGAADDSGLPNDRFFAVRPEGSVSTLKIQRTERGDSAVYLCASSLGDRDYNEQFFGPGTRLTVL.

The V call is TRBV6-5, the J call TRBJ1-1; D unresolved. Germline V gene sequence: CDR1 MNHEY, CDR2 SVGAGI. CDR3 length: 16 amino acids. V was pared by 0 bases and J by 0 bases, with 11 bases between. The CDR3 sequence: CASSYSSGRLNTEAFF. The CDR3 nucleotides are TGTGCCAGCAGTTACTCGAGCGGGCGATTGAACACTGAAGCTTTCTTT.

The J gene is TRBJ2-4, the V gene TRBV2; 10 bases line up with TRBD1. Trimming at V came to 6 bases and at J to 0 bases, leaving 8 bases not matched to a gene. From germline, CDR1 is SNHLY and CDR2 FYNNEI. The CDR3 is 17 amino acids. As DNA, the CDR3 is TGTGCCAGCAGCCCTATGGGACAGGGGACAGCCAAAAACATTCAGTACTTC. Translation gives CASSPMGQGTAKNIQYF.

This chain links TRBV10-3 with TRBJ2-2; D not resolved. The CDR3 is 13 residues long. The germline CDR1 and CDR2 sequences are ENHRY and SYGVKD. V lost 4 bases to trimming and J lost 4 bases, with 7 bases between them. CDR3 protein: CAISGTGTGELFF. The CDR3 DNA is TGTGCCATCAGTGGTACGGGCACCGGGGAGCTGTTTTTT.

The J gene is TRBJ2-3, the V gene TRBV4-2, with a tentative D call TRBD2 (5 bases). Germline V gives CDR1 LGHNA, CDR2 YNFKEQ. V lost 2 bases, J lost 3 bases, and 18 bases lay in between. This CDR3 is built from 17 residues. The CDR3 region is CASSQMSGGRGTDTQYF. The DNA for the CDR3 is TGTGCCAGCAGCCAAATGAGCGGCGGCAGAGGGACAGATACGCAGTATTTT.

The V gene is TRBV5-4, the J gene TRBJ2-1, with 8 bases identical to TRBD2. The CDR3 has 16 residues. V dropped 5 bases and J dropped 6; count of bases not matched to a gene: 13. Germline CDR1 reads SGHNT; CDR2 reads YYREEE (reference sequence). CDR3 amino acids: CASRRGSSGGLNEQFF. CDR3 DNA: TGTGCCAGCAGACGGGGTTCGTCGGGAGGGCTCAATGAGCAGTTCTTC.

There are a few counts of this clone. The rearrangement links TRBV18 to TRBJ2-1, with TRBD2 matching 10 bases. The CDR3 consists of 16 residues. The V gene end was trimmed by 2 bases and the J gene end by 5 bases; junction bases not matched to a gene: 6. Germline V lookup: CDR1 KGHSH, CDR2 LQKENI. As DNA, the CDR3 is TGTGCCAGCTCACCATCCCTAGCGGGAGCGAACAATGAGCAGTTCTTC. It encodes CASSPSLAGANNEQFF.

The genes are TRBV5-4 and TRBJ2-5, with D perhaps TRBD2 (6 bases). Looked up from germline, CDR1 is SGHNT and CDR2 is YYREEE (reference sequence). The CDR3 runs 15 residues. Trimming removed 4 bases at V and 5 bases at J, with 18 bases between. The CDR3 coding sequence is TGTGCCAGCAGCGCCACCCAGAGTGGAGGGGAGACCCAGTACTTC. Translation gives CASSATQSGGETQYF.

This chain joins TRBV5-1 and TRBJ1-2; tentatively, D is TRBD1 (5 bases). Germline V lookup: CDR1 SGHRS, CDR2 YFSETQ. The CDR3 is 13 amino acids. V was trimmed by 4 bases and J by 10 bases, leaving 17 bases between them. The CDR3 region has the DNA TGCGCCAGCAGCCTTGGGGAGGGACGCCACTACACCTTC. It translates to CASSLGEGRHYTF.

This sequence joins TRBV5-1 and TRBJ2-1, with 16 positions matching TRBD2. CDR3 size: 18 residues. Germline V CDR1 and CDR2: SGHRS, YFSETQ. The V gene end was trimmed by 3 bases and the J gene end by 3 bases; junction bases not matched to a gene: 6. CDR3 amino acids: CASSSGLAGGFYYNEQFF. In nucleotides, the CDR3 is TGCGCCAGCAGCTCGGGACTAGCGGGAGGGTTTTACTACAATGAGCAGTTCTTC. Full variable domain (remainder filled in from reference TRBV5-1 and TRBJ2-1): KAGVTQTPRYLIKTRGQQVTLSCSPISGHRSVSWYQQTPGQGLQFLFEYFSETQRNKGNFPGRFSGRQFSNSRSEMNVSTLELGDSALYLCASSSGLAGGFYYNEQFFGPGTRLTVL.

The rearrangement links TRBV6-4 to TRBJ2-7; D perhaps matches TRBD1 (6 bases). Deletions cut 5 bases from V and 6 bases from J, with 8 bases between. Germline V CDR1 and CDR2: MRHNA, SNTAGT. This CDR3 comprises 11 residues. Here the CDR3 DNA reads TGTGCCAGCAGTCCCAGGGGCGAGCAGTACTTC. Translating gives CASSPRGEQYF.

This rearrangement joins TRBV28 to TRBJ1-1, with 8 bases aligning to TRBD1. The CDR3 totals 17 residues. Trimming at V came to 4 bases and at J to 3 bases, leaving 13 bases not matched to a gene. CDR1 and CDR2 (germline): MDHEN, SYDVKM. CDR3 protein: CASSSWTGRLKDTEAFF. For the CDR3, the DNA is TGTGCCAGCAGTTCCTGGACAGGGAGATTGAAGGACACTGAAGCTTTCTTT.

The chain joins TRBV11-3 to TRBJ2-3; TRBD1 is a possible D gene (5 bases). This CDR3 region has 13 residues. V was cut by 5 bases and J by 5 bases, with 11 bases left in between. Per the germline V gene, CDR1 is SGHNT and CDR2 is YENEEA. CDR3 sequence reads: CASSSRRGDTQYF. CDR3 nucleotide sequence: TGTGCCAGCAGCAGCCGTAGGGGAGATACGCAGTATTTT.

This clone was counted only a few times. Sequence at one end of the junction differs from germline and may be a read error. The V call is TRBV7-9, the J call TRBJ2-7; 8 bases line up with TRBD1. The CDR3 has 17 amino acids. From germline, CDR1 is SEHNR and CDR2 FQNEAQ (reference sequence). For the CDR3, the DNA is TGTTCCAGCAGCTCGTACGGTCGGGACAGGTCTTCCTACGAGCAGTACTTC. It translates to CSSSSYGRDRSSYEQYF.